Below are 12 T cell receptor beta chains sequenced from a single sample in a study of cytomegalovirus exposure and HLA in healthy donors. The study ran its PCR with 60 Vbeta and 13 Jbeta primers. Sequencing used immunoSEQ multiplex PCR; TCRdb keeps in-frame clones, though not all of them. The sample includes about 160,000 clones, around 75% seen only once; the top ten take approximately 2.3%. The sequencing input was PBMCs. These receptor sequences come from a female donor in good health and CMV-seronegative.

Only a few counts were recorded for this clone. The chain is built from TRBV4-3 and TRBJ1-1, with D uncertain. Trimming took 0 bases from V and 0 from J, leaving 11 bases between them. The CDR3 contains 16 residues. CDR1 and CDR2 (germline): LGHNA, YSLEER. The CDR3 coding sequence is TGCGCCAGCAGCCAAGAACGGTCCGGAGTGAACACTGAAGCTTTCTTT. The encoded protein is CASSQERSGVNTEAFF.

CDR3 nucleotide sequence: TGTGCCAGCAGTTTAGCCTCGGGGACTGAAGCTTTCTTT. It codes for CASSLASGTEAFF. The genes are TRBV27 and TRBJ1-1; D unclear. V lost 2 bases and J 5 bases, leaving 9 bases between the germline ends. The CDR3 contains 13 residues. Germline CDR1 reads MNHEY; CDR2 reads SMNVEV (reference sequence).

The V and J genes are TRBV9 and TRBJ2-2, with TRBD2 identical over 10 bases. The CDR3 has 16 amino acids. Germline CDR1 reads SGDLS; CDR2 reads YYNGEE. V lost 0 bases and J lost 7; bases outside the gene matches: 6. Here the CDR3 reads CASSVGSGGAGGELFF. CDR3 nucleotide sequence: TGTGCCAGCAGCGTAGGGAGCGGGGGGGCCGGCGGGGAGCTGTTTTTT.

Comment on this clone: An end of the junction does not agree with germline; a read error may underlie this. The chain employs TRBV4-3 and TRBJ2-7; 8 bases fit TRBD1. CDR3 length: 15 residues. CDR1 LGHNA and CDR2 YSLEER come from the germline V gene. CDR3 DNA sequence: TGCGCCAGCAGCCAAGTTAGCCAGGGGGCCTACGAGCAGCACTTC. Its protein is CASSQVSQGAYEQHF.

The CDR3 DNA reads as TGTGCCAGCAGCGCCACGGGACAGGGTTATGGCTACACCTTC. It translates to CASSATGQGYGYTF. The chain recombines TRBV7-2 with TRBJ1-2, with TRBD1 matching 9 bases. With V trimmed by 5 bases and J by 5 bases, 6 bases remained unmatched. Germline CDR1 reads SGHTA; CDR2 reads FQGNSA. The CDR3 is made up of 14 amino acids.

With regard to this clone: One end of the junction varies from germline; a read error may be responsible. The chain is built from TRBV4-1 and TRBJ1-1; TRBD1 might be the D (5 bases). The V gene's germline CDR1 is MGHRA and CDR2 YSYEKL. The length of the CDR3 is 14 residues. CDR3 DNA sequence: TGCGCCAGCAGCCAAGAATACAGCGGGACTTCCCCCGACTTT. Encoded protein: CASSQEYSGTSPDF.

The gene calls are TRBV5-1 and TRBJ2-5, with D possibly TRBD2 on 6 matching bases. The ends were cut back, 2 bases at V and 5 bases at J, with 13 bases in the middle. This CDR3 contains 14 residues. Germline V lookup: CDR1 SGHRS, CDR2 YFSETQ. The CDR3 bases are TGCGCCAGCAGCTTCTCCCCGGCGGGGGAGACCCAGTACTTC. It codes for CASSFSPAGETQYF.

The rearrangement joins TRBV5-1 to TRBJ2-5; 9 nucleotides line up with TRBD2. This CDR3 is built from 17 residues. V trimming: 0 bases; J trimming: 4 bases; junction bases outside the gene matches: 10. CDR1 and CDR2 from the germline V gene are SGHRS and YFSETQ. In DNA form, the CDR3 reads TGCGCCAGCAGCTTGGCCTGGTCGCGGGAGGGCCGAGAGACCCAGTACTTC. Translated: CASSLAWSREGRETQYF.

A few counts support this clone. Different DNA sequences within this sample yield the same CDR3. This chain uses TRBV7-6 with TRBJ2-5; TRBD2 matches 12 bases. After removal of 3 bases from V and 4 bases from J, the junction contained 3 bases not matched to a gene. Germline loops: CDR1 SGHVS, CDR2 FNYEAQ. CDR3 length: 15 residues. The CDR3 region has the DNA TGTGCCAGCAGCTTTACTAGCGGGGGGTTAGAGACCCAGTACTTC. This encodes CASSFTSGGLETQYF.

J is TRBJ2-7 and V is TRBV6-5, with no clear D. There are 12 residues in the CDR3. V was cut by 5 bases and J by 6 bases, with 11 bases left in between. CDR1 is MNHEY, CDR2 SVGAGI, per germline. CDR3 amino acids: CASSPSDFEQYF. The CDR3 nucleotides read TGTGCCAGCAGTCCCAGCGACTTCGAGCAGTACTTC.

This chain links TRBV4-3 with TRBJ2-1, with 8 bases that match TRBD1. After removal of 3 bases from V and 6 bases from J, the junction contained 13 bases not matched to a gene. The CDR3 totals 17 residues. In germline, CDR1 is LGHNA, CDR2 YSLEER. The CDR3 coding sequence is TGCGCCAGCAGCCACGCCTTCCGGGACAGGCCGTCCAATGAGCAGTTCTTC. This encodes CASSHAFRDRPSNEQFF.

DNA for the CDR3: TGTGCCAGCAGTAAGCTTCACGCTGGAAACACCATATATTTT. Translated, it gives CASSKLHAGNTIYF. The rearrangement links TRBV27 to TRBJ1-3; no definite D call. The length of the CDR3 is 14 residues. V lost 5 bases, J lost 2 bases, and 10 bases lay in between. Germline V lookup: CDR1 MNHEY, CDR2 SMNVEV (reference sequence).